Each of the 5 T cell receptor beta chains below was sequenced from the same sample in a study of CD8 T cells in ankylosing spondylitis. TCRdb processed the 5' RACE reads anew with MiXCR; each CDR3 protein has one entry. The data contain 750,000 to 850,000 distinct CDR3 sequences, approximately 12% of them seen just once; the ten biggest clones take up roughly 0.51%. Overall study results and limits: A TCR beta motif of under 10 highly homologous variants seemed to mark ankylosing spondylitis blood.

Their specific antigens are unknown. The sequenced sample was blood, either unsorted or a sorted T cell fraction (not recorded which). The receptors derive from a male donor with ankylosing spondylitis.

This clonotype was observed at least ten times. The J gene is TRBJ2-1, the V gene TRBV4-3; 12 nucleotides align to TRBD2. There are 15 residues in the CDR3. The V gene's germline CDR1 is LGHNA and CDR2 YSLEER. The J segment lost 6 bases and the V segment lost 5 bases, leaving 5 bases of the junction unmatched. Written as DNA, the CDR3 is TGCGCCAGCAGCTCTAGCGGGAGGGCCGTCAATGAGCAGTTCTTC. It codes for CASSSSGRAVNEQFF.

The chain has TRBV20-1 and TRBJ2-1, with a possible D match to TRBD1 (6 bases). The CDR3 extends over 11 amino acids. V was clipped by 1 base and J by 15 bases, with 13 bases between them. The germline V gene encodes CDR1 DFQATT and CDR2 SNEGSKA (reference sequence). In DNA, the CDR3 is TGCAGTGCTAGAGCAGGGGTAGCTGGGTTCTTC. It encodes CSARAGVAGFF.

This clonotype has more than one count but fewer than ten. The J gene is TRBJ2-1, the V gene TRBV10-2; 7 bases are a match to TRBD2. The ends lost 2 bases at V and 6 bases at J; junction bases unmatched: 4. The germline gives CDR1 WSHSY, CDR2 SAAADI. The CDR3 runs 14 residues. As DNA, the CDR3 is TGCGCCAGCAGTGAGCCTACTAGCGCCAATGAGCAGTTCTTC. Translated: CASSEPTSANEQFF.

CDR3 nucleotide sequence: TGTGCCAGCAGTTATCAGGGGGGTGAGCAGTTCTTC. This gives the protein CASSYQGGEQFF. This rearrangement joins TRBV6-2 or TRBV6-3 to TRBJ2-1; D may be TRBD1 (7 bases). CDR1 and CDR2 from the germline V gene are MNHEY and SVGEGT. Trimming shortened V by 3 bases and J by 9 bases, and 9 bases separated the two germline ends. The CDR3 is made up of 12 amino acids.

This clonotype has more than one count but fewer than ten. The chain carries TRBV10-3 and TRBJ1-4; no clear D gene. The CDR3 extends over 15 amino acids. The germline CDR1 and CDR2 sequences are ENHRY and SYGVKD. V shed 6 bases and J shed 0 bases, with 11 bases lying between them. CDR3 bases: TGTGCCATCAGGGCCGTGGGTGCAACTAATGAAAAACTGTTTTTT. It specifies CAIRAVGATNEKLFF.